A single count supports the clone carrying this T cell receptor beta chain. Its cognate antigen is unknown. The primer mix had 60 Vbeta and 13 Jbeta primers. Profiling relied on immunoSEQ multiplex PCR, and the TCRdb table lists in-frame clones only, not all of them. Of approximately 83,000 clones in the sample, over 75% were seen once. This CDR3 contains 15 residues. V was clipped by 4 bases and J by 0 bases, with 9 bases between them. Germline CDR1 and CDR2: ENHRY and SYGVKD. This entry belongs to a study of cytomegalovirus exposure and HLA in healthy donors. Points from the study as a whole: In vitro testing confirmed a few CMV-associated chains as specific for CMV antigens.

The sample comprised PBMCs. This rearrangement joins TRBV10-3 to TRBJ2-2; D not certain. This clonotype was obtained from a man aged 18 to 29 in good health and CMV-seronegative. The CDR3 sequence: CAISVLRSNTGELFF. CDR3 nucleotide sequence: TGTGCCATCAGTGTACTTAGATCGAACACCGGGGAGCTGTTTTTT.